This T cell receptor beta chain was recovered during a study of molecular identifiers for immune sequencing clone quantification (dated by TCRdb to 2016 to 2018). General notes on the study: In a replicate experiment, RNA from around 18,000 or 91,000 naive CD8 T cells was split into five aliquots, four of which were sequenced. CD8 T cells were used in a methods study to benchmark molecular-identifier clustering-based TCR repertoire sequencing (MIDCIRS) and TCR RNA copy counting.

Libraries of naive CD8 T cells were built from approximately 20,000 to 1,000,000 sorted cells, with 10%, 30% or 50% of the purified RNA used. Naive CD8 T cells, defined as CD8+CD4-CCR7+CD45RA+, were FACS-sorted into RLT Plus buffer on a BD FACSAria II. Roughly 10 TCR copies' worth of Jurkat RNA were spiked into roughly 17,000-1,100,000 naive CD8 T cell samples to test detection sensitivity. CD8 T cells were enriched using RosetteSep CD8+ T Cell Enrichment Cocktail and Ficoll-Paque, and the enriched cells then underwent ACK red cell lysis. The library was generated by PCR. These reads were obtained on an Illumina HiSeq 4000. Preparation of bulk TCR libraries followed a previously described approach, with the TCR primers listed in Table S5. The Qiagen AllPrep DNA/RNA kit was used to purify total RNA. Before analysis, reads from multiple sequencing runs of the same library were pooled. The study's own analysis went as follows. Reads were retained only if their TCR constant sequence matched exactly, and those retained reads were trimmed to 150 nt and grouped according to their 12-nt molecular barcodes. Reads in each barcode group were sub-clustered using a 15% Levenshtein threshold, and a quality-weighted consensus sequence was built for each RNA molecule. Non-functional sequences were removed, as were lower-count sequences one edit away from another. Based on fitting two negative binomial distributions, any barcode sub-cluster with under 20% of the maximum read count was discarded. TCRdb ran its own pipeline on the public reads, namely fastp trimming at Q25 and MiXCR clone calling, and kept in-frame beta chains. When rows share a CDR3 protein, they turn into one entry using the most common DNA and genes. It is TCRdb's table, rather than the study itself, that gives the V and J calls and clone size. Present in this sample are 550,000 to 750,000 distinct CDR3 sequences, 15% to 20% of which were seen just once. 0.85% of the sample is taken by the ten largest.

Results the study describes overall, beyond this receptor: Modeling estimated 3 to 3.5 recovered TCR RNA copies per cell, compared with approximately 9.5 by digital PCR, which implies about 30% capture efficiency. In CMV-specific effector cells, clones with more than 20 RNA copies accounted for over 98% of molecules, whereas in naive cells such clones accounted for under 1%. When barcode sub-clustering was left out, chimeric consensus sequences inflated TCR diversity, with chimeras reaching as high as 47%. Even against a background of approximately 1 million naive CD8 T cells, spiked-in Jurkat TCR RNA amounting to a single cell's worth was reported to be detectable. Identical TCR molecules sharing a barcode could cause highly expanded clone sizes to be underestimated. The naive libraries included spiked-in Jurkat TCR RNA (fewer than 11 copies' worth), and this Jurkat TCR RNA is not part of the donor repertoire.

This clonotype was detected ten times or more. The clone's antigen remains unknown. No base qualities exist here, and no much larger clone lies one base off it. Between the V and J ends, shortened by 4 bases and 10 bases respectively, the junction contains 11 bases. CDR1 and CDR2 are drawn from the germline V gene: SGHVS, FNYEAQ. The CDR3 numbers 13 residues from cysteine through phenylalanine. Only the CDR3 part of the read is kept: 39 bases, read in frame from the first base. This chain is built from TRBV7-6 and TRBJ1-6, with TRBD1 tentatively as D gene (5 bases match). This TCR derives from a human donor in good health. Some libraries in this study had Jurkat cell RNA spiked in. Material: naive CD8+ T cells from blood, with Jurkat cell RNA spiked in. The cell subset or site label, read with the paper, signifies: FACS-sorted CD8+CD4-CCR7+CD45RA+ naive T cells. The CDR3 reads CASSSRGFSPLHF. The nucleotides are TGTGCCAGCAGCTCACGGGGGTTCTCACCCCTCCACTTT.